The entry that follows covers one T cell receptor beta chain sequence. Its antigen is unknown. The data are from a study of T cells in localized non-small cell lung cancer. Whole-study results and caveats: When the top 100 tumor clones were examined, a median about 60 of them also appeared in the adjacent lung, which was paired and uninvolved. Density of T cells in blood, when higher, went with longer overall survival.

Germline loops: CDR1 LNHDA, CDR2 SQIVND (reference sequence). This CDR3 is built from 14 residues. Deletions cut 0 bases from V and 2 bases from J, with 7 bases between. TCRdb's copy holds only in-frame clones and misses some; the assay was immunoSEQ multiplex PCR. The sample gives approximately 2,900 clones, roughly 23% of which show up once; about 9.1% is in the top ten. Sequenced material: lung tumor tissue, taken before any cancer treatment. The chain carries TRBV19 and TRBJ2-5; tentative D call: TRBD2 (5 bases). The sequence was collected from a male donor aged 60 or over with stage III lung adenocarcinoma. In nucleotides, the CDR3 is TGTGCCAGTAGTATAGATCAGCGGCAAGAGACCCAGTACTTC. Translation: CASSIDQRQETQYF. Together with reference TRBV19 and TRBJ2-5, the CDR3 gives the full variable domain: DGGITQSPKYLFRKEGQNVTLSCEQNLNHDAMYWYRQDPGQGLRLIYYSQIVNDFQKGDIAEGYSVSREKKESFPLTVTSAQKNPTAFYLCASSIDQRQETQYFGPGTRLLVL.